One sample yielded the 15 T cell receptor beta chains listed below, sequenced in a study of blood T cell repertoires in COVID-19. Measured with immunoSEQ multiplex PCR; TCRdb has only the in-frame clones, and not every one. The sample lists about 300,000 clones; more than 80% were seen once. The sample comprised peripheral blood. These receptors all come from a woman aged 45-65 years with COVID-19, enrolled during active disease.

The V call is TRBV11-2, the J call TRBJ2-7; TRBD2 matches at 11 bases. The CDR3 length is 16 residues. Germline V gives CDR1 SGHAT, CDR2 FQNNGV. V shed 4 bases and J 1 base; nucleotides not matched to a gene: 6. The CDR3 here is CASSSPRLAGSYEQYF. The CDR3 coding sequence is TGTGCCAGCAGCTCCCCTAGACTAGCGGGATCCTACGAGCAGTACTTC. Based on the CDR3 plus reference TRBV11-2 and TRBJ2-7, the full variable domain is EAGVAQSPRYKIIEKRQSVAFWCNPISGHATLYWYQQILGQGPKLLIQFQNNGVVDDSQLPKDRFSAERLKGVDSTLKIQPAKLEDSAVYLCASSSPRLAGSYEQYFGPGTRLTVT.

The chain recombines TRBV11-2 with TRBJ1-1; a weak D match, TRBD1 (6 bases). Germline CDR1 SGHAT, CDR2 FQNNGV. V lost 3 bases and J lost 11, with 16 bases in between. The CDR3 is made up of 13 amino acids. For the CDR3, the DNA is TGTGCCAGCAGCTTTTTCGGTGAGGGGGGGGCTTTCTTT. Its translation: CASSFFGEGGAFF. Filled out from reference TRBV11-2 and TRBJ1-1, the complete variable domain reads EAGVAQSPRYKIIEKRQSVAFWCNPISGHATLYWYQQILGQGPKLLIQFQNNGVVDDSQLPKDRFSAERLKGVDSTLKIQPAKLEDSAVYLCASSFFGEGGAFFGQGTRLTVV.

This clone was counted once. J is TRBJ2-7 and V is TRBV7-9, with 7 bases matching TRBD2. Germline trimming cut 6 bases from V and 1 base from J; bases unmatched to any gene: 6. CDR3 length: 14 residues. Germline CDR1 is SEHNR and CDR2 is FQNEAQ (reference sequence). The CDR3 protein is CASSPSGKSYEQYF. The CDR3 nucleotides read TGTGCCAGCAGTCCCAGCGGGAAATCCTACGAGCAGTACTTC.

The chain employs TRBV19 and TRBJ1-5, with a possible D match to TRBD1 (6 bases). Germline lookup yields CDR1 LNHDA and CDR2 SQIVND (reference sequence). V was cut by 4 bases and J by 3 bases, with 13 bases left in between. The CDR3 contains 15 residues. CDR3 in DNA: TGTGCCAGTAGTAGGGCACGACAGGACAATCAGCCCCAGCATTTT. Translated, it gives CASSRARQDNQPQHF. Full variable domain (outside the CDR3, taken from reference TRBV19 and TRBJ1-5): DGGITQSPKYLFRKEGQNVTLSCEQNLNHDAMYWYRQDPGQGLRLIYYSQIVNDFQKGDIAEGYSVSREKKESFPLTVTSAQKNPTAFYLCASSRARQDNQPQHFGDGTRLSIL.

V usage is TRBV5-1 and J usage is TRBJ2-6, with D tentatively TRBD1 (6 bases). In germline, CDR1 is SGHRS, CDR2 YFSETQ. The CDR3 length is 15 residues. V was shortened by 1 base and J by 4 bases, with 9 bases between the two germline ends. The CDR3 DNA is TGCGCCAGCAGCTTGACCGGGACAGGGGCCAACGTCCTGACTTTC. This codes for CASSLTGTGANVLTF.

CDR3 sequence (DNA): TGTGCCAGTAGCAAAGAACAGGGGGACACTGAAGCTTTCTTT. Translation gives CASSKEQGDTEAFF. V is TRBV19 and J is TRBJ1-1, with 8 positions matching TRBD1. J lost 3 bases, V lost 6 bases, and 6 bases had no gene match. The CDR3 loop spans 14 amino acids. CDR1 is LNHDA and CDR2 is SQIVND in the germline V gene (reference sequence).

The chain uses TRBV18 and TRBJ2-7, with 9 bases fitting TRBD1. The ends lost 6 bases at V and 4 bases at J; junction bases unmatched: 10. Germline lookup yields CDR1 KGHSH and CDR2 LQKENI. The CDR3 loop spans 15 amino acids. The CDR3 DNA reads TGTGCCAGCTCTCCAGAGGGGACAGGGATGTACGAGCAGTACTTC. It specifies CASSPEGTGMYEQYF.

This chain joins TRBV6-1 and TRBJ1-1, with TRBD1 matching over 7 bases. Germline CDR1 and CDR2: MNHNS and SASEGT. J gave up 6 bases and V 2 bases, and 6 bases lay outside the gene matches. This CDR3 spans 14 amino acids. DNA for the CDR3: TGTGCCAGCAGTGAAAACAGGGGTTCCTCTGAAGCTTTCTTT. It specifies CASSENRGSSEAFF.

The chain joins TRBV6-7 to TRBJ2-5; 7 bases align to TRBD1. TRBV6-7 is annotated as an ORF whose role is uncertain. The J segment lost 5 bases and the V segment lost 0 bases, leaving 9 bases of the junction unmatched. CDR3 length: 16 residues. The chain's CDR3 is CASSYSRPQGLETQYF. Written as DNA, the CDR3 is TGTGCCAGCAGTTACTCGAGGCCACAGGGGTTGGAGACCCAGTACTTC.

This clone was found once. The chain combines TRBV18 with TRBJ2-7, with 10 bases aligning to TRBD1. The CDR3 totals 15 residues. V was clipped by 4 bases and J by 2 bases; unmatched bases: 5. The germline gives CDR1 KGHSH, CDR2 LQKENI. This chain's CDR3 is CASSHGQGGTYEQYF. CDR3 nucleotides: TGTGCCAGCTCACACGGACAGGGGGGAACCTACGAGCAGTACTTC.

The rearrangement joins TRBV7-2 to TRBJ1-3; D might be TRBD1 (5 bases). Trimming stripped 5 bases from V and 0 bases from J, with 14 bases between. There are 16 residues in the CDR3. From germline, CDR1 is SGHTA and CDR2 FQGNSA. The CDR3 nucleotides are TGTGCCAGCAGCAACAGAGCGACAGTCTCTGGAAACACCATATATTTT. Its protein product is CASSNRATVSGNTIYF.

The V call is TRBV2, the J call TRBJ2-3; TRBD2 agrees at 8 bases. J lost 3 bases, V lost 6 bases, and 5 bases had no gene match. Germline assignment: CDR1 SNHLY and CDR2 FYNNEI. The CDR3 contains 14 residues. The CDR3 DNA reads as TGTGCCAGCAGCGGGACTAGTAGAACAGATACGCAGTATTTT. Protein product: CASSGTSRTDTQYF.

This chain connects TRBV5-1 to TRBJ2-4; D is perhaps TRBD1 (6 bases). Germline-derived CDR1 and CDR2 are SGHRS and YFSETQ. Trimming cost V 0 bases and J 6 bases, with 10 bases left between them. The CDR3 is made up of 14 amino acids. CDR3 residues: CASSLVTGTNIQYF. The CDR3 nucleotides are TGCGCCAGCAGCTTGGTAACAGGGACAAACATTCAGTACTTC.

V gene TRBV10-1 combines with J gene TRBJ2-7; 7 bases line up with TRBD2. CDR3 length equals 17 residues. Trimming removed 0 bases from V and 0 bases from J; junction bases left unmatched: 8. The germline gives CDR1 WNHNN, CDR2 SYGVQD (reference sequence). CDR3 in DNA: TGCGCCAGCAGTGAGTCGGGGCTAGCGGTATACTCCTACGAGCAGTACTTC. This gives the protein CASSESGLAVYSYEQYF.

The V call is TRBV7-9, the J call TRBJ1-1; D not resolved. Trimming took 5 bases from V and 1 from J, leaving 5 bases between them. The germline V gene encodes CDR1 SEHNR and CDR2 FQNEAQ (reference sequence). CDR3 length: 12 residues. This CDR3 reads CASSQKNTEAFF. The CDR3, as DNA: TGTGCCAGCAGCCAAAAGAACACTGAAGCTTTCTTT. Complete variable domain (other parts from reference TRBV7-9 and TRBJ1-1): DTGVSQNPRHKITKRGQNVTFRCDPISEHNRLYWYRQTLGQGPEFLTYFQNEAQLEKSRLLSDRFSAERPKGSFSTLEIQRTEQGDSAMYLCASSQKNTEAFFGQGTRLTVV.